The 8 T cell receptor beta chains below all came from one sample that was sequenced in a study of blood T cell repertoires in COVID-19. Generated by immunoSEQ multiplex PCR, the TCRdb table keeps only in-frame clones and is missing some. The sample has approximately 260,000 clones, 80% to 90% seen once. The material sequenced was peripheral blood. These receptors were taken from a woman in her 70s with COVID-19, enrolled during active disease.

This chain links TRBV30 with TRBJ1-1, with a possible D match to TRBD1 (6 bases). Germline V gene sequence: CDR1 GTSNPN, CDR2 SVGIG (reference sequence). The germline V and J ends were trimmed by 3 bases and 3 bases, with 8 bases remaining between them. The CDR3 sequence is 12 residues long. The CDR3 DNA reads TGTGCCTGGAGGCAGGGGCACACTGAAGCTTTCTTT. As protein: CAWRQGHTEAFF.

V and J are TRBV5-1 and TRBJ2-6; possible D gene TRBD1, 6 bases. The V gene's germline CDR1 is SGHRS and CDR2 YFSETQ. V dropped 2 bases and J dropped 1 base, with 13 bases sitting between them. The CDR3 loop spans 17 amino acids. Written as DNA, the CDR3 is TGCGCCAGCAGCTTCTCCCTACAGGGATCTGGGGCCAACGTCCTGACTTTC. Translating gives CASSFSLQGSGANVLTF.

The V gene is TRBV9, the J gene TRBJ1-4; no clear D. The germline V gene encodes CDR1 SGDLS and CDR2 YYNGEE. The CDR3 is 15 residues long. Trimming left V 1 base short and J 0 bases short, with 7 bases between. CDR3 nucleotide sequence: TGTGCCAGCAGCGTATCTTCTACAACTAATGAAAAACTGTTTTTT. Amino acid sequence: CASSVSSTTNEKLFF.

This clone occurred once. The chain employs TRBV5-4 and TRBJ2-5, with 7 bases that match TRBD1. The CDR3 length is 16 residues. The germline CDR1 and CDR2 sequences are SGHNT and YYREEE (reference sequence). The ends lost 5 bases at V and 4 bases at J; junction bases unmatched: 14. The CDR3 sequence: CASSPGQSPNGETQYF. As DNA, the CDR3 is TGTGCCAGCAGTCCGGGACAGTCTCCAAACGGAGAGACCCAGTACTTC.

The chain joins TRBV2 to TRBJ1-1; D is unresolved. Trimming took 5 bases from V and 1 from J, leaving 8 bases between them. Germline CDR1 SNHLY, CDR2 FYNNEI. This CDR3 contains 13 residues. This chain's CDR3 is CASSNRENTEAFF. The DNA of the CDR3 is TGTGCCAGCAGTAATAGAGAGAACACTGAAGCTTTCTTT.

V and J are TRBV28 and TRBJ2-5; D perhaps matches TRBD2 (5 bases). Trimming left V 3 bases short and J 5 bases short, with 19 bases between. The CDR3 has 16 residues. The germline gives CDR1 MDHEN, CDR2 SYDVKM. Here the CDR3 DNA reads TGTGCCAGCAGTTTGGGTTGGAGCGGCTTAGTGGAGACCCAGTACTTC. This encodes CASSLGWSGLVETQYF.

The V and J genes are TRBV18 and TRBJ2-5; 11 nucleotides align to TRBD1. Germline assignment: CDR1 KGHSH and CDR2 LQKENI. This CDR3 spans 15 amino acids. The V segment lost 5 bases and the J segment 5 bases; nucleotides outside the gene matches: 7. CDR3 bases: TGTGCCAGCTCAGACCGGGACAGGGGGTCGGAGACCCAGTACTTC. Its translation is CASSDRDRGSETQYF. The full variable domain, rest sourced from reference TRBV18 and TRBJ2-5, is NAGVMQNPRHLVRRRGQEARLRCSPMKGHSHVYWYRQLPEEGLKFMVYLQKENIIDESGMPKERFSAEFPKEGPSILRIQQVVRGDSAAYFCASSDRDRGSETQYFGPGTRLLVL.

The CDR3 protein is CSVVIGDNQPQHF. CDR3 in DNA: TGCAGCGTTGTAATCGGAGACAATCAGCCCCAGCATTTT. The V and J genes are TRBV29-1 and TRBJ1-5; D remains ambiguous. Trimming removed 4 bases from V and 3 bases from J, with 10 bases in between. Germline V gives CDR1 SQVTM, CDR2 ANQGSEA. The CDR3 runs 13 residues.